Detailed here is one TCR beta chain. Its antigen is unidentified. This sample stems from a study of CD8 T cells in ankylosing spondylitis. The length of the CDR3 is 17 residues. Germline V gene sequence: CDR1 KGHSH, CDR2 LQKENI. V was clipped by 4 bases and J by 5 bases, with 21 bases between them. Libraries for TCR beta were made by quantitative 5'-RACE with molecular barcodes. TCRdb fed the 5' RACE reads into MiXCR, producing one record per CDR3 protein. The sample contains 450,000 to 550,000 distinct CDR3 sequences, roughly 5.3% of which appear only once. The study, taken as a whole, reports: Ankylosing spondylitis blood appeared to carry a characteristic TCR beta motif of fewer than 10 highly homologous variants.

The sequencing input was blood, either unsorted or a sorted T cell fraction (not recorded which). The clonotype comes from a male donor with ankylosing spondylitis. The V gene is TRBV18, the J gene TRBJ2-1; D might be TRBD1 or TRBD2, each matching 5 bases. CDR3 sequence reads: CASSLYRDPSQDNEQFF. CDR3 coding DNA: TGTGCCAGCTCACTCTACCGGGACCCATCACAAGACAATGAGCAGTTCTTC.